This section outlines one TCR beta chain sequence together with its context. Its specificity is not known. The CDR3 covers 15 residues. Germline lookup yields CDR1 MNHNY and CDR2 SVGAGI (reference sequence). V gave up 5 bases and J gave up 6 bases, with 14 bases separating them. The data were obtained in a study of identical twins. TCRdb reprocessed the 5' RACE reads with MiXCR, giving one entry per CDR3 protein. The profile shows roughly 690,000 distinct CDR3 sequences, less than 25% of them singletons. Findings and caveats of the study: Twin pairs' shared out-of-frame alpha sequences were enriched in low generation probability.

This same sample was also taken into another study, of T cells expressing NK-cell markers. That work adds: The same clonotypes also predominated in the CD3+CD56-NKG2C+ fraction of a few donors.

This chain connects TRBV6-6 to TRBJ1-6; a weak D match, TRBD1 (5 bases). This TCR came from a woman under 30 in good health. The sample taken for sequencing was PBMCs. The CDR3 DNA follows: TGTGCCAGCAGTGATCGGGACGGAAGTAATTCACCCCTCCACTTT. Encoded protein: CASSDRDGSNSPLHF.